Following are 23 T cell receptor beta chains from one sample sequenced in a study of blood T cell repertoires in COVID-19 (dated by TCRdb to the early 2020s). Libraries were prepared through the immunoSEQ multiplex PCR assay. This immuneACCESS table, as held by TCRdb, lists in-frame sequences with V and J called but not all clones. Of the missing ones, under half trace to an unresolved V gene in checked studies; the others have no known cause. The sample table holds about 100,000 clones, of which over 75% were seen once. The ten largest clones add up to roughly 12% of the sample. The sequenced sample consisted of peripheral blood. The receptors derive from a human donor in a cohort sampled during active COVID-19.

The chain employs TRBV18 and TRBJ2-5; 7 nucleotides line up with TRBD1. Per germline, CDR1 KGHSH and CDR2 LQKENI. This CDR3 comprises 14 residues. After removal of 5 bases from V and 3 bases from J, the junction contained 6 bases not matched to a gene. For the CDR3, the DNA is TGTGCCAGCTCAGAGACAGGGTGGAAAGAGACCCAGTACTTC. It codes for CASSETGWKETQYF. Full variable domain (rest looked up from reference TRBV18 and TRBJ2-5): NAGVMQNPRHLVRRRGQEARLRCSPMKGHSHVYWYRQLPEEGLKFMVYLQKENIIDESGMPKERFSAEFPKEGPSILRIQQVVRGDSAAYFCASSETGWKETQYFGPGTRLLVL.

The rearrangement links TRBV7-8 to TRBJ1-1; TRBD1 matches 8 bases. Losses at the gene ends were 5 bases for V and 4 bases for J; bases not matched to a gene: 12. Germline loops: CDR1 SGHVS, CDR2 FQNEAQ. The CDR3 has 16 residues. Written as DNA, the CDR3 is TGTGCCAGCAGCGCCGTGACAGGGGTGTCGGGCACTGAAGCTTTCTTT. This codes for CASSAVTGVSGTEAFF.

This rearrangement joins TRBV6-5 to TRBJ2-7; 11 bases match TRBD1. V was clipped by 6 bases and J by 3 bases; unmatched bases: 4. Germline loops: CDR1 MNHEY, CDR2 SVGAGI. The CDR3 runs to 14 residues. The CDR3 DNA sequence: TGTGCCAGCAGGGGGACAGGGGGGGACTACGAGCAGTACTTC. Its protein is CASRGTGGDYEQYF.

The rearrangement uses TRBV5-1 and TRBJ2-2, with 8 bases lining up with TRBD2. The CDR3 is 14 amino acids. The germline CDR1 and CDR2 sequences are SGHRS and YFSETQ. V dropped 0 bases and J dropped 6; count of bases not matched to a gene: 1. The CDR3 DNA reads as TGCGCCAGCAGCTTGGAGACTAGCGCCGGGGAGCTGTTTTTT. Encoded protein: CASSLETSAGELFF.

The V call is TRBV27, the J call TRBJ1-5; 9 nucleotides line up with TRBD1. Per germline, CDR1 MNHEY and CDR2 SMNVEV (reference sequence). The junction had 15 bases not matched to a gene; V was cut back by 6 bases and J by 9 bases. The CDR3 is made up of 16 amino acids. CDR3 residues: CASSHDGTGILRPQHF. DNA of the CDR3: TGTGCCAGCAGCCACGACGGGACAGGGATTCTACGGCCCCAGCATTTT.

J is TRBJ1-1 and V is TRBV9; 7 nucleotides line up with TRBD1. V lost 1 base and J lost 3; bases outside the gene matches: 3. The CDR3 consists of 14 residues. Germline values: CDR1 SGDLS, CDR2 YYNGEE. Here the CDR3 reads CASSVRGLDTEAFF. In DNA form, the CDR3 reads TGTGCCAGCAGCGTAAGGGGGCTGGACACTGAAGCTTTCTTT.

This clone was detected once. The gene calls are TRBV5-6 and TRBJ1-1; perhaps TRBD1 as D (5 bases). The germline V gene encodes CDR1 SGHDT and CDR2 YYEEEE. Trimming stripped 0 bases from V and 6 bases from J, with 12 bases between. This CDR3 is built from 14 residues. The CDR3 DNA reads TGTGCCAGCAGCTTGGTAGGGGCAAGGTCTGAAGCTTTCTTT. Translated: CASSLVGARSEAFF. Complete variable domain (other parts from reference TRBV5-6 and TRBJ1-1): DAGVTQSPTHLIKTRGQQVTLRCSPKSGHDTVSWYQQALGQGPQFIFQYYEEEERQRGNFPDRFSGHQFPNYSSELNVNALLLGDSALYLCASSLVGARSEAFFGQGTRLTVV.

The chain links TRBV5-1 to TRBJ1-2, with TRBD1 as a possible D gene (6 bases). The CDR3 loop spans 15 amino acids. Trimming shortened V by 3 bases and J by 6 bases, and 18 bases separated the two germline ends. CDR1 is SGHRS, CDR2 YFSETQ, per germline. The DNA of the CDR3 is TGCGCCAGCAGCTCTAGGGACACAGACCCAAATGGCTACACCTTC. Residues: CASSSRDTDPNGYTF.

The sample holds a few counts of this clone. This chain joins TRBV29-1 and TRBJ1-1, with D possibly matching TRBD1 (6 bases). The V end was cut by 6 bases, the J end by 4 bases, with 15 bases between. Germline V gene sequence: CDR1 SQVTM, CDR2 ANQGSEA. CDR3 length: 13 amino acids. CDR3 sequence (DNA): TGCAGCGTGAGGTCCACAGGGCCCACTGAAGCTTTCTTT. Its protein is CSVRSTGPTEAFF.

This rearrangement joins TRBV18 to TRBJ2-2, with 8 nucleotides matching TRBD2. From germline, CDR1 is KGHSH and CDR2 LQKENI. J was trimmed by 1 base and V by 1 base; bases with no gene match: 2. The CDR3 covers 16 residues. CDR3 protein: CASSPQSGGNTGELFF. DNA for the CDR3: TGTGCCAGCTCACCACAAAGCGGGGGGAACACCGGGGAGCTGTTTTTT. Filled out from reference TRBV18 and TRBJ2-2, the complete variable domain reads NAGVMQNPRHLVRRRGQEARLRCSPMKGHSHVYWYRQLPEEGLKFMVYLQKENIIDESGMPKERFSAEFPKEGPSILRIQQVVRGDSAAYFCASSPQSGGNTGELFFGEGSRLTVL.

The CDR3 DNA follows: TGTGCCAGCAGCTTTGATAATTCGGGACAGGTAACCCCCGAGCAGTACTTC. Protein product: CASSFDNSGQVTPEQYF. The V gene is TRBV7-2, the J gene TRBJ2-7, with 8 bases identical to TRBD1. Germline CDR1 is SGHTA and CDR2 is FQGNSA. CDR3 length: 17 residues. J was trimmed by 6 bases and V by 3 bases; bases with no gene match: 16.

The chain links TRBV6-6 to TRBJ2-7, with TRBD1 identical over 8 bases. Losses at the gene ends were 0 bases for V and 4 bases for J; bases not matched to a gene: 5. The germline gives CDR1 MNHNY, CDR2 SVGAGI (reference sequence). This CDR3 contains 15 residues. The CDR3 nucleotides read TGTGCCAGCAGTTACTCGGCAGGGGGCGCGTACGAGCAGTACTTC. Protein sequence: CASSYSAGGAYEQYF.

This chain connects TRBV7-8 to TRBJ2-1; TRBD1 agrees at 7 bases. From germline, CDR1 is SGHVS and CDR2 FQNEAQ. The CDR3 sequence is 16 residues long. Unmatched junction bases numbered 5, after V lost 3 bases and J lost 0 bases. This CDR3 reads CASSLPGGFSYNEQFF. In DNA, the CDR3 is TGTGCCAGCAGCTTGCCAGGGGGTTTCTCCTACAATGAGCAGTTCTTC.

J is TRBJ2-3 and V is TRBV5-1; 8 bases fit TRBD2. J lost 3 bases, V lost 2 bases, and 2 bases had no gene match. Per germline, CDR1 SGHRS and CDR2 YFSETQ. The CDR3 loop spans 14 amino acids. CDR3 amino acids: CASSFSGATDTQYF. In nucleotides, the CDR3 is TGCGCCAGCAGCTTTAGCGGGGCGACAGATACGCAGTATTTT. Together with reference TRBV5-1 and TRBJ2-3, the CDR3 gives the full variable domain: KAGVTQTPRYLIKTRGQQVTLSCSPISGHRSVSWYQQTPGQGLQFLFEYFSETQRNKGNFPGRFSGRQFSNSRSEMNVSTLELGDSALYLCASSFSGATDTQYFGPGTRLTVL.

The chain is built from TRBV7-9 and TRBJ1-2, with 9 bases matching TRBD1. The CDR3 length is 14 residues. Per the germline V gene, CDR1 is SEHNR and CDR2 is FQNEAQ (reference sequence). The trim removed 2 bases at V and 7 bases at J, leaving 5 bases unmatched. The CDR3 DNA sequence: TGTGCCAGCAGCTTACGGGGGACAGGGTCTGGCTACACCTTC. It translates to CASSLRGTGSGYTF. The whole variable domain, filled in from reference TRBV7-9 and TRBJ1-2, reads DTGVSQNPRHKITKRGQNVTFRCDPISEHNRLYWYRQTLGQGPEFLTYFQNEAQLEKSRLLSDRFSAERPKGSFSTLEIQRTEQGDSAMYLCASSLRGTGSGYTFGSGTRLTVV.

The rearrangement joins TRBV29-1 to TRBJ1-1; 10 nucleotides align to TRBD1. J gave up 1 base and V 7 bases, and 6 bases lay outside the gene matches. The CDR3 runs 14 residues. Per germline, CDR1 SQVTM and CDR2 ANQGSEA. This chain's CDR3 is CSAGRQGANTEAFF. The CDR3 DNA follows: TGCAGCGCTGGTAGACAGGGGGCGAACACTGAAGCTTTCTTT.

The chain is built from TRBV6-5 and TRBJ2-7; D possibly corresponds to TRBD2 (5 bases). Germline V gene sequence: CDR1 MNHEY, CDR2 SVGAGI. Trimming removed 5 bases at V and 6 bases at J, with 8 bases between. CDR3 length equals 11 residues. Written as DNA, the CDR3 is TGTGCCAGCAGTAACGGGATCGAGCAGTACTTC. Its protein is CASSNGIEQYF.

The sample holds one count of this clone. This chain links TRBV11-3 with TRBJ2-7; D unclear. Germline V gene data show CDR1 as SGHNT and CDR2 as YENEEA. With 0 bases removed from V and 3 bases from J, the gap between germline ends came to 15 bases. This CDR3 region has 16 residues. In nucleotides, the CDR3 is TGTGCCAGCAGCTTAGAGGTCAGCGTTTTTAACTACGAGCAGTACTTC. It codes for CASSLEVSVFNYEQYF. The full variable domain, rest sourced from reference TRBV11-3 and TRBJ2-7, is EAGVVQSPRYKIIEKKQPVAFWCNPISGHNTLYWYLQNLGQGPELLIRYENEEAVDDSQLPKDRFSAERLKGVDSTLKIQPAELGDSAVYLCASSLEVSVFNYEQYFGPGTRLTVT.

The rearrangement links TRBV19 to TRBJ2-3; TRBD2 aligns across 8 bases. Germline loops: CDR1 LNHDA, CDR2 SQIVND (reference sequence). This CDR3 is built from 16 residues. J lost 2 bases, V lost 7 bases, and 11 bases had no gene match. As DNA, the CDR3 is TGTGCCAGTACCGTCGGCGGGGGGAGGAACACAGATACGCAGTATTTT. The encoded protein is CASTVGGGRNTDTQYF.

The chain uses TRBV9 and TRBJ2-7; D is perhaps TRBD2 (6 bases). V lost 0 bases, J lost 3 bases, and 13 bases lay in between. The CDR3 totals 15 residues. The V gene's germline CDR1 is SGDLS and CDR2 YYNGEE. In DNA, the CDR3 is TGTGCCAGCAGCGTAGGGGGCGGGATCTTCTACGAGCAGTACTTC. Protein: CASSVGGGIFYEQYF.

The J gene is TRBJ2-3, the V gene TRBV7-9; 7 bases are shared with TRBD2. Germline V lookup: CDR1 SEHNR, CDR2 FQNEAQ (reference sequence). CDR3 length: 15 residues. V dropped 3 bases and J dropped 2; count of bases not matched to a gene: 5. Here the CDR3 DNA reads TGTGCCAGCAGCTTCGGGGGGAGTAACACAGATACGCAGTATTTT. It specifies CASSFGGSNTDTQYF.

This clone appeared once. This rearrangement joins TRBV5-1 to TRBJ2-3, with a possible D match to TRBD2 (6 bases). Trimming took off 4 bases at V and 4 bases at J, with 19 bases between the two ends. Germline V gives CDR1 SGHRS, CDR2 YFSETQ. CDR3 length equals 16 residues. This CDR3 is CASSPPGTGSADTQYF. In DNA, the CDR3 is TGCGCCAGCAGCCCCCCCGGGACCGGGAGCGCAGATACGCAGTATTTT. Using reference TRBV5-1 and TRBJ2-3 for the parts outside the CDR3, the full variable domain is KAGVTQTPRYLIKTRGQQVTLSCSPISGHRSVSWYQQTPGQGLQFLFEYFSETQRNKGNFPGRFSGRQFSNSRSEMNVSTLELGDSALYLCASSPPGTGSADTQYFGPGTRLTVL.

V usage is TRBV21-1 and J usage is TRBJ1-5; the table calls TRBD1, which could not be checked here. TRBV21-1 is described as a pseudogene. The CDR3 is 17 residues long. The CDR3 region is CASSTASGQGCYQPQHF. The CDR3 DNA is TGTGCCAGCAGCACGGCCTCAGGACAGGGGTGCTATCAGCCCCAGCATTTT.